Presented here are 16 T cell receptor beta chains from one specimen sequenced in a study of T cell repertoires in cytomegalovirus infection. Their recognized antigens are unknown. MiXCR, applied by TCRdb to the reads, yields one record per CDR3 protein. This repertoire shows roughly 990,000 distinct CDR3 sequences, about a third found once; its top ten account for roughly an eighth. The starting material was cultured CD8+ T cells from PBMCs, obtained from culture after CMV antigen stimulation. These receptors were taken from a human donor in good health (CMV status not recorded). Some clones in this sample may be carry-over from other donors' samples.

In this sample, this clonotype turned up once. In nucleotides, the CDR3 is TGTGCCAGTAGTACCTCTCTTAGTAAGGCCTACAATGAGCAGTTCTTC. As protein: CASSTSLSKAYNEQFF. This chain joins TRBV19 and TRBJ2-1; D gene ambiguous. V shed 4 bases and J shed 2 bases, with 15 bases lying between them. This CDR3 is 16 amino acids long. In germline, CDR1 is LNHDA, CDR2 SQIVND (reference sequence). Looking up the rest from reference TRBV19 and TRBJ2-1 gives the full variable domain: DGGITQSPKYLFRKEGQNVTLSCEQNLNHDAMYWYRQDPGQGLRLIYYSQIVNDFQKGDIAEGYSVSREKKESFPLTVTSAQKNPTAFYLCASSTSLSKAYNEQFFGPGTRLTVL.

The J gene is TRBJ1-1, the V gene TRBV24-1, with 7 bases lining up with TRBD1. CDR1 and CDR2 (germline): KGHDR, SFDVKD. The V segment lost 5 bases and the J segment 5 bases; nucleotides outside the gene matches: 7. This CDR3 is 14 amino acids long. CDR3 residues: CATSATTGSTEAFF. The DNA for the CDR3 is TGTGCCACCAGTGCGACGACAGGGAGTACTGAAGCTTTCTTT.

The chain joins TRBV5-5 to TRBJ2-5, with 11 bases aligning to TRBD2. Germline V gene sequence: CDR1 SGHKS, CDR2 YYEKEE (reference sequence). V was pared by 0 bases and J by 4 bases, with 5 bases of the junction left unmatched. This CDR3 comprises 16 residues. Here the CDR3 reads CASSLDTSGGRETQYF. Written as DNA, the CDR3 is TGTGCCAGCAGCTTGGATACTAGCGGGGGAAGAGAGACCCAGTACTTC.

As for this clonotype: Possible read error: a much larger clone is one base away. The chain carries TRBV7-6 and TRBJ2-3; a weak D match, TRBD1 (5 bases). CDR3 size: 12 residues. Germline CDR1 SGHVS, CDR2 FNYEAQ. Between the trimmed V and J ends, which lost 0 bases and 11 bases, there was a span of 9 bases. The DNA for the CDR3 is TGTGCCAGCAGCTTAGCGGGGCTTGGGCAGTATTTT. Translation gives CASSLAGLGQYF.

J is TRBJ2-5 and V is TRBV6-2 or TRBV6-3, with TRBD1 identical over 9 bases. Trimming removed 2 bases from V and 5 bases from J; junction bases left unmatched: 9. The CDR3 contains 16 residues. Germline V gives CDR1 MNHEY, CDR2 SVGEGT. CDR3 in amino acids: CASSYHRDRVEETQYF. CDR3 nucleotide sequence: TGTGCCAGCAGTTACCATCGGGACAGGGTTGAGGAGACCCAGTACTTC.

This clonotype turned up a few times. The chain combines TRBV7-8 with TRBJ2-7, with D possibly called TRBD1 or TRBD2 (6 bases each). The CDR3 length is 16 residues. With 5 bases removed from V and 6 bases from J, the gap between germline ends came to 23 bases. Per germline, CDR1 SGHVS and CDR2 FQNEAQ. For the CDR3, the DNA is TGTGCCAGCAGCCTCCCATCAGGAGGGGGAGATTCCGAGCAGTACTTC. Translated, it gives CASSLPSGGGDSEQYF.

This clonotype was counted only a few times. The CDR3 DNA reads TGTGCCAGCAGTTACCATCCCGGAGAAGACTATAATTCACCCCTCCACTTT. This translates into CASSYHPGEDYNSPLHF. This sequence joins TRBV6-2 or TRBV6-3 and TRBJ1-6, with D uncertain. This CDR3 region has 17 residues. Germline-derived CDR1 and CDR2 are MNHEY and SVGEGT. Trimming cost V 2 bases and J 3 bases, with 14 bases left between them.

This clonotype showed up just a few times. The chain couples TRBV12-3 or TRBV12-4 to TRBJ2-1; D gene unclear. The CDR3 is 15 amino acids. The V gene lost 3 bases and the J gene lost 0 bases, with 9 bases spanning the gap. CDR3: CASSFWGNSYNEQFF. The CDR3 bases are TGTGCCAGCAGTTTTTGGGGAAACTCCTACAATGAGCAGTTCTTC.

The V and J genes are TRBV19 and TRBJ1-4, with D possibly TRBD1 on 5 matching bases. V was shortened by 6 bases and J by 4 bases, with 12 bases between the two germline ends. CDR3 size: 14 residues. Germline V gives CDR1 LNHDA, CDR2 SQIVND (reference sequence). The CDR3 nucleotides read TGTGCCAGTAGGACGGGACGGATTAATGAAAAACTGTTTTTT. This encodes CASRTGRINEKLFF.

This chain uses TRBV25-1 with TRBJ1-2; possibly TRBD1 for D (5 bases). This CDR3 comprises 14 residues. The germline gives CDR1 MGHDK, CDR2 SYGVNS. The germline V and J ends were trimmed by 7 bases and 8 bases, with 20 bases remaining between them. This CDR3 is CASTSLGTREGYTF. The CDR3 DNA reads TGTGCCAGCACCAGCCTGGGGACCCGAGAGGGCTACACCTTC.

The J gene is TRBJ1-1, the V gene TRBV19; D is unresolved. Germline V CDR1 and CDR2: LNHDA, SQIVND (reference sequence). Trimming stripped 3 bases from V and 0 bases from J, with 11 bases between. The CDR3 has 15 residues. The CDR3, as DNA: TGTGCCAGTAGTATCGCGCAGCTTATGAACACTGAAGCTTTCTTT. Protein: CASSIAQLMNTEAFF.

This clonotype was counted a few times. This rearrangement joins TRBV7-9 to TRBJ2-2; 15 bases agree with TRBD2. This CDR3 spans 19 amino acids. The germline CDR1 and CDR2 sequences are SEHNR and FQNEAQ (reference sequence). Germline trimming cut 5 bases from V and 0 bases from J; bases unmatched to any gene: 7. This CDR3 is CASSLGTSGGTPNTGELFF. The CDR3, as DNA: TGTGCCAGCAGCCTGGGGACTAGCGGGGGGACTCCGAACACCGGGGAGCTGTTTTTT.

The V and J genes are TRBV6-2 or TRBV6-3 and TRBJ2-1; 11 bases fit TRBD2. This CDR3 is built from 15 residues. Germline V gene lookup returns CDR1 MNHEY and CDR2 SVGEGT. Trimming at V came to 7 bases and at J to 7 bases, leaving 9 bases not matched to a gene. The CDR3 sequence: CASNKLAGGQNEQFF. In nucleotides, the CDR3 is TGTGCCAGCAACAAATTAGCGGGGGGGCAGAATGAGCAGTTCTTC.

This clonotype has only a few counts. V usage is TRBV6-1 and J usage is TRBJ2-5; D gene ambiguous. Germline V CDR1 and CDR2: MNHNS, SASEGT. V was trimmed by 5 bases and J by 1 base, leaving 17 bases between them. This CDR3 contains 16 residues. CDR3 amino acids: CASSFLPGSLQETQYF. In DNA form, the CDR3 reads TGTGCCAGCAGTTTCCTACCGGGTAGCCTCCAAGAGACCCAGTACTTC.

V and J are TRBV12-3 or TRBV12-4 and TRBJ2-5, with D possibly matching TRBD2 (6 bases). Trimming shortened V by 3 bases and J by 5 bases, and 13 bases separated the two germline ends. CDR3 length equals 14 residues. The CDR3 sequence is CASSLFGGVETQYF. CDR3 nucleotides: TGTGCCAGCAGTTTGTTCGGCGGGGTGGAGACCCAGTACTTC.

This chain's CDR3 is CASSAGPGANYGYTF. CDR3 DNA sequence: TGTGCCAGCAGCGCGGGGCCTGGTGCCAACTATGGCTACACCTTC. The rearrangement uses TRBV9 and TRBJ1-2; weak D call: TRBD1 (5 bases). Looked up from germline, CDR1 is SGDLS and CDR2 is YYNGEE. The CDR3 contains 15 residues. Trimming cost V 3 bases and J 2 bases, with 14 bases left between them.